This T cell receptor beta chain was retrieved from a study of regulatory T cells in long-lasting Graves disease. This sample's time point: persistent/refractory GD, antithyroid drugs over 5 years with positive TRAb. The TCR library was made from RNA extracted from PBMCs. Libraries of TCR beta came from iRepertoire HTBI primers plus Arm-PCR of CDR3 regions. MiXCR, applied by TCRdb to the multiplex PCR reads, yields one record per CDR3 protein. The sample includes 700,000 or so distinct CDR3 sequences, about 30% of them seen just once. The CDR3 runs to 14 residues. Germline assignment: CDR1 GTSNPN and CDR2 SVGIG (reference sequence). V dropped 4 bases and J dropped 0; count of bases not matched to a gene: 5.

The sequencing used peripheral blood mononuclear cells (PBMCs), collected when the disease was refractory, from a patient treated with antithyroid drugs. The receptor was derived from a female donor with Graves disease. This chain connects TRBV30 to TRBJ1-1, with TRBD1 matching 7 bases. The CDR3 region has the DNA TGTGCCTGGAAAAAAGGGGGCCTGAACACTGAAGCTTTCTTT. It translates to CAWKKGGLNTEAFF.